This TCR beta chain was observed in a study of cytomegalovirus exposure and HLA in healthy donors. Germline CDR1 KGHSH, CDR2 LQKENI. V trimming: 6 bases; J trimming: 11 bases; junction bases outside the gene matches: 14. The length of the CDR3 is 14 residues. PCR used 60 Vbeta primers and 13 Jbeta primers. TCRdb keeps only in-frame clones here, not all; method: immunoSEQ multiplex PCR. The sample lists 70,000 to 90,000 clones, under 80% occurring once. The TCR comes from a man in his 60s in good health and CMV-seropositive. The gene calls are TRBV18 and TRBJ1-1, with TRBD1 identical over 8 bases. What was sequenced was PBMCs. DNA of the CDR3: TGTGCCAGCTCGGAGGGGACAGGAGGTTGGGGGGCTTTCTTT. Translated, it gives CASSEGTGGWGAFF.